These T cell receptor beta chains were read from a single sample in a study of post-analysis software for immune sequencing data. TCRdb re-analysed the PCR reads in MiXCR, keeping a single row per CDR3 protein. Here the sample spans about 820,000 distinct CDR3 sequences, approximately 57% being singletons. The sample taken for sequencing was blood. Receptors originate from a girl aged 10 to 17 with multiple sclerosis. CDR3s include the opening cysteine and the closing phenylalanine or tryptophan. Fields, in order: D gene, V gene, J gene, clone size, CDR3 protein, CDR3 DNA. D genes are given only for firm matches. Clone size is not always given. Where it is, it says once, few, many or a class for expanded clones.

D: -
V: TRBV20-1
J: TRBJ2-1
size: -
CDR3: CSARHGRAYNEQFF
DNA: TGCAGTGCTAGACACGGGAGAGCCTACAATGAGCAGTTCTTC

D: -
V: TRBV20-1
J: TRBJ2-1
size: -
CDR3: CSARRSEQFF
DNA: TGCAGTGCTAGAAGGTCCGAGCAGTTCTTC

D: TRBD2
V: TRBV6-1
J: TRBJ2-7
size: -
CDR3: CASSLDGGGTYEQYF
DNA: TGTGCCAGCAGCCTAGACGGGGGGGGAACCTACGAGCAGTACTTC

D: -
V: TRBV7-6
J: TRBJ2-1
size: few
CDR3: CASSPNPRVLEHNEQFF
DNA: TGTGCCAGCAGCCCCAACCCCCGGGTTCTTGAACACAATGAGCAGTTCTTC

D: -
V: TRBV7-3
J: TRBJ2-1
size: -
CDR3: CASSLTWSSYNEQFF
DNA: TGTGCCAGCAGCTTAACGTGGAGCTCCTACAATGAGCAGTTCTTC

D: -
V: TRBV6-5
J: TRBJ2-1
size: -
CDR3: CASSYSGLQGNEQFF
DNA: TGTGCCAGCAGTTACTCGGGGCTGCAAGGCAATGAGCAGTTCTTC

D: TRBD2
V: TRBV6-6
J: TRBJ2-1
size: -
CDR3: CASTILAGGHNEQFF
DNA: TGTGCCAGCACCATCCTAGCGGGAGGGCACAATGAGCAGTTCTTC

D: -
V: TRBV6-6
J: TRBJ2-1
size: -
CDR3: CASSSQGRAERFF
DNA: TGTGCCAGCAGCTCCCAGGGCAGGGCTGAGCGGTTCTTC

D: -
V: TRBV12-5
J: TRBJ2-4
size: -
CDR3: CASGSTGQVNIQYF
DNA: TGTGCTAGTGGTTCGACGGGACAAGTAAACATTCAGTACTTC

D: TRBD2
V: TRBV29-1
J: TRBJ2-3
size: few
CDR3: CSVGGSGSGEFTDTQYF
DNA: TGCAGCGTTGGAGGGAGCGGGAGTGGGGAATTCACAGATACGCAGTATTTT

D: TRBD2
V: TRBV30
J: TRBJ2-1
size: -
CDR3: CAWSDGLAGGQFF
DNA: TGTGCCTGGAGTGACGGACTAGCGGGAGGGCAGTTCTTC

D: -
V: TRBV5-1
J: TRBJ1-1
size: -
CDR3: CASSLVQMNTEAFF
DNA: TGCGCCAGCAGTTTGGTCCAGATGAACACTGAAGCTTTCTTT

D: -
V: TRBV20-1
J: TRBJ2-5
size: -
CDR3: CSAVRQKETQYF
DNA: TGCAGTGCTGTGCGACAGAAAGAGACCCAGTACTTC

D: -
V: TRBV29-1
J: TRBJ1-1
size: -
CDR3: CSGEAVRGTEAFF
DNA: TGCAGCGGTGAGGCAGTTAGGGGCACTGAAGCTTTCTTT

D: -
V: TRBV9
J: TRBJ1-2
size: few
CDR3: CASSVDNGYGYTF
DNA: TGTGCCAGCAGCGTAGACAATGGCTATGGCTACACCTTC

D: -
V: TRBV15
J: TRBJ2-3
size: -
CDR3: CATSTGGATDTQYF
DNA: TGTGCCACCAGCACTGGAGGAGCCACAGATACGCAGTATTTT

D: -
V: TRBV28
J: TRBJ2-7
size: -
CDR3: CASSFPIRDTSYEQYF
DNA: TGTGCCAGCAGTTTTCCGATCCGGGACACCTCCTACGAGCAGTACTTC

D: -
V: TRBV21-1
J: TRBJ2-6
size: few
CDR3: CASSGPPGHFFSGANVLTF
DNA: TGTGCCAGCAGCGGCCCCCCGGGACATTTTTTCTCTGGGGCCAACGTCCTGACTTTC

D: -
V: TRBV27
J: TRBJ2-5
size: -
CDR3: CASSPGTNRQETQYF
DNA: TGTGCCAGCAGTCCGGGCACTAACCGCCAAGAGACCCAGTACTTC

D: TRBD2
V: TRBV4-2
J: TRBJ2-5
size: -
CDR3: CASSHRGGPSPETQYF
DNA: TGTGCCAGCAGCCACCGCGGGGGGCCGTCCCCAGAGACCCAGTACTTC

D: TRBD2
V: TRBV2
J: TRBJ2-4
size: -
CDR3: CASSPQALAGGEQYF
DNA: TGTGCCAGCAGCCCACAAGCGCTAGCGGGAGGTGAGCAGTACTTC

D: TRBD1
V: TRBV12-3/TRBV12-4
J: TRBJ2-5
size: -
CDR3: CASRPRTGLETQYF
DNA: TGTGCCAGCAGGCCCCGGACAGGGCTGGAGACCCAGTACTTC

D: TRBD2
V: TRBV29-1
J: TRBJ2-1
size: -
CDR3: CSGTSGGYNEQFF
DNA: TGCAGCGGTACTAGCGGGGGCTACAATGAGCAGTTCTTC

D: TRBD1
V: TRBV7-8
J: TRBJ2-7
size: -
CDR3: CASSSPPTGWDEQYF
DNA: TGTGCCAGCAGCTCCCCTCCGACAGGGTGGGACGAGCAGTACTTC

D: -
V: TRBV11-2
J: TRBJ2-2
size: -
CDR3: CASSLGGVGGELFF
DNA: TGTGCCAGCAGCTTAGGGGGAGTCGGCGGGGAGCTGTTTTTT

D: -
V: TRBV7-6
J: TRBJ2-3
size: once
CDR3: CASSTSGHRTDTQYF
DNA: TGTGCCAGCAGCACGTCGGGACACCGCACAGATACGCAGTATTTT

D: TRBD2
V: TRBV24-1
J: TRBJ2-3
size: -
CDR3: CATSDPSAGGSDTQYF
DNA: TGTGCCACCAGTGATCCATCGGCGGGGGGTTCAGATACGCAGTATTTT

D: TRBD1
V: TRBV25-1
J: TRBJ2-7
size: -
CDR3: CASSGLRDRSYEQYF
DNA: TGTGCCAGCAGTGGACTCCGGGACAGGAGCTACGAGCAGTACTTC

D: TRBD1
V: TRBV29-1
J: TRBJ2-3
size: few
CDR3: CSVEGLGGITDTQYF
DNA: TGCAGCGTTGAAGGGCTAGGGGGCATCACAGATACGCAGTATTTT

D: -
V: TRBV12-3/TRBV12-4
J: TRBJ2-5
size: -
CDR3: CASSLSGPPETQYF
DNA: TGTGCCAGCAGTTTATCCGGCCCGCCGGAGACCCAGTACTTC

D: -
V: TRBV7-9
J: TRBJ2-4
size: -
CDR3: CASSLEPGPDIQYF
DNA: TGTGCCAGCAGCTTAGAGCCGGGACCGGACATTCAGTACTTC

D: TRBD2
V: TRBV6-2/TRBV6-3
J: TRBJ2-3
size: -
CDR3: CASSYSGGRPDTQYF
DNA: TGTGCCAGCAGTTACTCGGGCGGGAGGCCAGATACGCAGTATTTT

D: TRBD2
V: TRBV6-2/TRBV6-3
J: TRBJ2-1
size: -
CDR3: CASIDLRGERSYNEQFF
DNA: TGTGCCAGCATCGACCTGCGGGGGGAACGCTCCTACAATGAGCAGTTCTTC

D: -
V: TRBV29-1
J: TRBJ1-1
size: -
CDR3: CSVELGALATEAFF
DNA: TGCAGCGTTGAGTTGGGGGCCCTGGCCACTGAAGCTTTCTTT